The clone carrying this T cell receptor (beta chain) was counted once. The antigen remains unidentified. The data were taken from a study of T cell responses to AZD1222 COVID-19 vaccine. Study at large: The study pooled second doses at about 4 or about 12 weeks. Broader study findings: The span of vaccine-associated CD4 TCRs extended across spike, with dominance at 160-218 and 743-854.

TCRdb's table, derived via immunoSEQ multiplex PCR, lists solely in-frame clones and lacks some. The sample includes tens of thousands of clones, 83% of them seen just once. Germline CDR1 and CDR2: SGHDN and FVKESK. V was pared by 6 bases and J by 2 bases, with 4 bases of the junction left unmatched. The CDR3 has 14 residues. The chain links TRBV14 to TRBJ1-3, with 7 bases that match TRBD1. The clonotype was recovered from an adult in good health. The starting material was peripheral blood, obtained on day 0 of AZD1222 vaccination. CDR3 residues: CASSLTGAGNTIYF. DNA of the CDR3: TGTGCCAGCAGTCTCACAGGGGCTGGAAACACCATATATTTT.